These T cell receptor beta chains were read from a single sample in a study of cytomegalovirus exposure and HLA in healthy donors. Clones were read by immunoSEQ multiplex PCR, and TCRdb kept only the in-frame ones, dropping some. Among about 100,000 clones listed, roughly 80% were seen once. The sample consisted of PBMCs. The source is a man in his forties in good health and CMV-seropositive. Both conserved end residues are part of each CDR3. D genes are given only for firm matches. Only part of the rows carry a size: once, few, many, or a class if the clone is expanded.

d_call: .; j_call: TRBJ1-5; clone_size: .; v_call: TRBV4-1; cdr3_nt: TGCGCCAGCAGCCAAGGACTCGGGTTGAATCAGCCCCAGCATTTT; cdr3_aa: CASSQGLGLNQPQHF
d_call: .; j_call: TRBJ1-2; clone_size: .; v_call: TRBV6-1; cdr3_nt: TGTGCCAGCATGAGGGGGGGCGCCTATGGCTACACCTTC; cdr3_aa: CASMRGGAYGYTF
d_call: .; j_call: TRBJ1-2; clone_size: .; v_call: TRBV7-6; cdr3_nt: TGTGCCAGCAGCCCCACAGGGAACTATGGCTACACCTTC; cdr3_aa: CASSPTGNYGYTF
d_call: TRBD1; j_call: TRBJ1-2; clone_size: .; v_call: TRBV5-6; cdr3_nt: TGTGCCAGCAGCTTGCCGACAGGGGGCTATGGCTACACCTTC; cdr3_aa: CASSLPTGGYGYTF
d_call: .; j_call: TRBJ2-2; clone_size: few; v_call: TRBV7-7; cdr3_nt: TGTGCTAGCAGCTTAGCTGGGGGCGGCACCGGGGAGCTGTTTTTT; cdr3_aa: CASSLAGGGTGELFF
d_call: TRBD1; j_call: TRBJ2-7; clone_size: .; v_call: TRBV6-9; cdr3_nt: TGTGCCAGCAGCCACGCACCGGGACAGGGTGACGAGCAGTACTTC; cdr3_aa: CASSHAPGQGDEQYF
d_call: .; j_call: TRBJ1-1; clone_size: .; v_call: TRBV5-6; cdr3_nt: TGTGCCAGCAGCCGGGCCGGGATTAACACTGAAGCTTTCTTT; cdr3_aa: CASSRAGINTEAFF
d_call: TRBD2; j_call: TRBJ2-7; clone_size: .; v_call: TRBV18; cdr3_nt: TGTGCCAGCTCACCCGGCGGGAGACACTACTACGAGCAGTACTTC; cdr3_aa: CASSPGGRHYYEQYF
d_call: .; j_call: TRBJ2-7; clone_size: .; v_call: TRBV6-1; cdr3_nt: TGTGCCAGCAGTGACAGGGGCAGGTCCTACGAGCAGTACTTC; cdr3_aa: CASSDRGRSYEQYF
d_call: TRBD2; j_call: TRBJ2-3; clone_size: .; v_call: TRBV5-4; cdr3_nt: TGTGCCAGCAGCTTGGAGGTTAGCGGGGGAAGGACAGATACGCAGTATTTT; cdr3_aa: CASSLEVSGGRTDTQYF
d_call: .; j_call: TRBJ1-1; clone_size: .; v_call: TRBV5-4; cdr3_nt: TGTGCCAGCAGCCGGAACACTGAAGCTTTCTTT; cdr3_aa: CASSRNTEAFF
d_call: .; j_call: TRBJ1-2; clone_size: .; v_call: TRBV7-8; cdr3_nt: TGTGCCAGCAGTTTCCGGGATGCCGCGACTTATGGCTACACCTTC; cdr3_aa: CASSFRDAATYGYTF
d_call: TRBD2; j_call: TRBJ2-7; clone_size: .; v_call: TRBV9; cdr3_nt: TGTGCCAGCAGCGTCGGACTAGCGGGAGATTGGGACGAGCAGTACTTC; cdr3_aa: CASSVGLAGDWDEQYF
d_call: .; j_call: TRBJ2-7; clone_size: .; v_call: TRBV7-3; cdr3_nt: TGTGCCAGCAGCCTCGGGGCGGGGCCCACCTACGAGCAGTACTTC; cdr3_aa: CASSLGAGPTYEQYF
d_call: TRBD1; j_call: TRBJ2-3; clone_size: .; v_call: TRBV5-1; cdr3_nt: TGCGCCAGCAGTGTTACTACAGGGGAAACAGATACGCAGTATTTT; cdr3_aa: CASSVTTGETDTQYF
d_call: TRBD2; j_call: TRBJ2-7; clone_size: .; v_call: TRBV5-5; cdr3_nt: TGTGCCAGCAGCCCAGCGGGAGGGGTAACCTACGAGCAGTACTTC; cdr3_aa: CASSPAGGVTYEQYF
d_call: TRBD1; j_call: TRBJ2-5; clone_size: .; v_call: TRBV11-2; cdr3_nt: TGTGCCAGCAGCCCCCTGGGGGGACAGGGGGTCGTGCAGACCCAGTACTTC; cdr3_aa: CASSPLGGQGVVQTQYF
d_call: TRBD1; j_call: TRBJ1-1; clone_size: .; v_call: TRBV11-2; cdr3_nt: TGTGCCAGCAGTTACCGGACAGGCCAGAACACTGAAGCTTTCTTT; cdr3_aa: CASSYRTGQNTEAFF
d_call: .; j_call: TRBJ2-7; clone_size: .; v_call: TRBV6-6; cdr3_nt: TGTGCCAGCAGTTACTCGACAGACGAGCAGTACTTC; cdr3_aa: CASSYSTDEQYF
d_call: .; j_call: TRBJ2-7; clone_size: .; v_call: TRBV19; cdr3_nt: TGTGCCAGTAGTATTGTGGGGGCCGACTACGAGCAGTACTTC; cdr3_aa: CASSIVGADYEQYF
d_call: .; j_call: TRBJ2-7; clone_size: few; v_call: TRBV6-1; cdr3_nt: TGTGCCAGCAGTGAAGGGACTGAATACTACGAGCAGTACTTC; cdr3_aa: CASSEGTEYYEQYF
d_call: .; j_call: TRBJ1-6; clone_size: .; v_call: TRBV4-1; cdr3_nt: TGCGCCAGCAGCCAAGACGTCACAGGCCTAAATAATTCACCCCTCCACTTT; cdr3_aa: CASSQDVTGLNNSPLHF